Below are 24 T cell receptor beta chains sequenced from a single sample in a study of shared clonotypes between healthy human individuals (TCRdb year 2020). The library was prepared using the immunoSEQ multiplex PCR assay. TCRdb took over this immuneACCESS table, retaining in-frame rearrangements with V and J assigned. Such tables are incomplete; in checked studies, under half of the missing clones stem from an unresolved V gene, and the remainder is unexplained. In this sample the table shows 2 million to 3 million clones, 93% of which occur a single time. Roughly 0.39% of the sample lies in the top ten. The sequencing input was naive CD4+ T cells from PBMCs. The cell subset or site tag for this specimen amounts to: CD45RA+ positively selected. These receptors originate from a man between 18 and 35 years old in good health. Some clones in this sample may be carry-over from other donors' samples.

The chain uses TRBV25-1 and TRBJ2-2; D gene uncertain. The V and J ends lost 7 bases and 2 bases respectively, with 8 bases between them. The germline gives CDR1 MGHDK, CDR2 SYGVNS. There are 13 residues in the CDR3. The CDR3 is CASKTTNTGELFF. The CDR3, as DNA: TGTGCCAGCAAGACAACTAACACCGGGGAGCTGTTTTTT. Looking up the rest from reference TRBV25-1 and TRBJ2-2 gives the full variable domain: EADIYQTPRYLVIGTGKKITLECSQTMGHDKMYWYQQDPGMELHLIHYSYGVNSTEKGDLSSESTVSRIRTEHFPLTLESARPSHTSQYLCASKTTNTGELFFGEGSRLTVL.

As for this clone: Distinct nucleotide sequences in the sample also encode this CDR3. The chain carries TRBV11-2 and TRBJ2-7; a weak D match, TRBD2 (5 bases). V lost 5 bases and J 4 bases, leaving 12 bases between the germline ends. There are 13 residues in the CDR3. Germline loops: CDR1 SGHAT, CDR2 FQNNGV. The CDR3 reads CASSPRRGYEQYF. As DNA, the CDR3 is TGTGCCAGCAGCCCCCGCCGGGGATACGAGCAGTACTTC.

This clone is a singleton in its sample. The V gene is TRBV30, the J gene TRBJ1-2; TRBD1 agrees at 8 bases. This CDR3 is 13 amino acids long. Germline CDR1 GTSNPN, CDR2 SVGIG (reference sequence). V lost 8 bases and J lost 4; bases outside the gene matches: 9. CDR3 residues: CAGLRDRPYGYTF. The CDR3 DNA follows: TGTGCCGGCCTCCGGGACAGGCCCTATGGCTACACCTTC.

This chain uses TRBV7-8 with TRBJ1-2, with 8 bases lining up with TRBD1. CDR3 length: 15 residues. Germline V gives CDR1 SGHVS, CDR2 FQNEAQ. J was trimmed by 1 base and V by 4 bases; bases with no gene match: 5. The CDR3 sequence: CASSSRDRFNYGYTF. The CDR3 bases are TGTGCCAGCAGCTCCCGGGACAGGTTTAACTATGGCTACACCTTC.

The rearrangement links TRBV28 to TRBJ1-2; TRBD1 matches 7 bases. The CDR3 length is 14 residues. Germline V CDR1 and CDR2: MDHEN, SYDVKM. J gave up 2 bases and V 4 bases, and 4 bases lay outside the gene matches. CDR3 in amino acids: CASSSQGTNYGYTF. DNA of the CDR3: TGTGCCAGCAGTTCACAGGGGACCAACTATGGCTACACCTTC.

The genes are TRBV5-1 and TRBJ2-5; a possible D gene is TRBD2 (5 bases). Trimming took 4 bases from V and 5 from J, leaving 12 bases between them. From germline, CDR1 is SGHRS and CDR2 YFSETQ. This CDR3 region has 13 residues. CDR3 residues: CASSIGDGETQYF. In DNA form, the CDR3 reads TGCGCCAGCAGCATCGGGGATGGGGAGACCCAGTACTTC.

The chain combines TRBV7-9 with TRBJ2-2, with D possibly being TRBD1 (6 bases). The CDR3 is 17 amino acids. V lost 1 base, J lost 0 bases, and 12 bases lay in between. Germline V gene lookup returns CDR1 SEHNR and CDR2 FQNEAQ (reference sequence). CDR3 in DNA: TGTGCCAGCAGCTTAGGGCCAGGGGATGCGAACACCGGGGAGCTGTTTTTT. Protein product: CASSLGPGDANTGELFF.

This rearrangement joins TRBV5-1 to TRBJ2-2; the D is unclear. Trimming cost V 0 bases and J 5 bases, with 11 bases left between them. From germline, CDR1 is SGHRS and CDR2 YFSETQ. The CDR3 has 15 amino acids. The CDR3 DNA follows: TGCGCCAGCAGCTTGGGGCAGCCCCAGACCGGGGAGCTGTTTTTT. Residues: CASSLGQPQTGELFF.

V and J are TRBV21-1 and TRBJ1-1. TRBV21-1 is shown as a pseudogene. The CDR3 spans 19 residues. The CDR3 region has the DNA TGTGCCAGCAGCAAATACACGGGGTTGTGGGAATGGATGAACACTGAAGCTTTCTTT. Protein product: CASSKYTGLWEWMNTEAFF.

J is TRBJ1-6 and V is TRBV5-8; D remains ambiguous. The V and J ends lost 0 bases and 8 bases respectively, with 9 bases between them. CDR1 SGHTS and CDR2 YDEGEE come from the germline V gene. The length of the CDR3 is 14 residues. CDR3: CASSLAGGHSPLHF. In nucleotides, the CDR3 is TGTGCCAGCAGCTTGGCCGGAGGGCATTCACCCCTCCACTTT.

On this clone itself: The same CDR3 arises from other DNA sequences in this sample as well. The chain uses TRBV5-6 and TRBJ1-1; D not resolved. This CDR3 contains 13 residues. The V gene's germline CDR1 is SGHDT and CDR2 YYEEEE. V gave up 4 bases and J gave up 0 bases, with 7 bases separating them. The CDR3 DNA reads TGTGCCAGCAGCCTGGACTTGAACACTGAAGCTTTCTTT. This gives the protein CASSLDLNTEAFF. Full variable domain (rest looked up from reference TRBV5-6 and TRBJ1-1): DAGVTQSPTHLIKTRGQQVTLRCSPKSGHDTVSWYQQALGQGPQFIFQYYEEEERQRGNFPDRFSGHQFPNYSSELNVNALLLGDSALYLCASSLDLNTEAFFGQGTRLTVV.

This chain uses TRBV7-8 with TRBJ2-1; maybe TRBD2 (6 bases). This CDR3 has 16 amino acids. Trimming took off 5 bases at V and 1 base at J, with 15 bases between the two ends. Germline V gene sequence: CDR1 SGHVS, CDR2 FQNEAQ. CDR3 DNA: TGTGCCAGCAGCCATAGGGGCGGGACTTCCTACAATGAGCAGTTCTTC. Protein: CASSHRGGTSYNEQFF.

This sequence joins TRBV18 and TRBJ2-7, with D perhaps matching TRBD2 (5 bases). The germline gives CDR1 KGHSH, CDR2 LQKENI. Trimming removed 2 bases from V and 4 bases from J, with 15 bases in between. This CDR3 has 15 residues. The CDR3 nucleotides are TGTGCCAGCTCACCAATGCGGGTGTCCCCTTACGAGCAGTACTTC. Translated: CASSPMRVSPYEQYF.

The genes are TRBV29-1 and TRBJ2-1, with 10 positions matching TRBD1. V shed 6 bases, J shed 3 bases, and the junction held 5 bases outside the gene matches. Germline loops: CDR1 SQVTM, CDR2 ANQGSEA. This CDR3 contains 14 residues. The CDR3 bases are TGCAGCGTAGAGACAGGGGGCGGCTACAATGAGCAGTTCTTC. This translates into CSVETGGGYNEQFF.

The chain links TRBV29-1 to TRBJ1-2; D is uncertain. CDR3 size: 11 residues. V lost 4 bases and J 3 bases, leaving 6 bases between the germline ends. The germline CDR1 and CDR2 sequences are SQVTM and ANQGSEA. CDR3 DNA sequence: TGCAGCGTTGGGGAGGACTATGGCTACACCTTC. It specifies CSVGEDYGYTF. Filled out from reference TRBV29-1 and TRBJ1-2, the complete variable domain reads SAVISQKPSRDICQRGTSLTIQCQVDSQVTMMFWYRQQPGQSLTLIATANQGSEATYESGFVIDKFPISRPNLTFSTLTVSNMSPEDSSIYLCSVGEDYGYTFGSGTRLTVV.

This clone has a single count. CDR3 bases: TGCGCCAGCAGCTTGGAGCCCGGGAAGCCCCAGCATTTT. Translation: CASSLEPGKPQHF. The V and J genes are TRBV5-1 and TRBJ1-5, with D uncertain. The V gene lost 0 bases and the J gene lost 8 bases, with 9 bases spanning the gap. This CDR3 contains 13 residues. CDR1 is SGHRS and CDR2 is YFSETQ in the germline V gene.

The chain links TRBV10-3 to TRBJ2-1; D uncertain. V was cut by 4 bases and J by 0 bases, with 7 bases left in between. The CDR3 has 14 amino acids. Germline-derived CDR1 and CDR2 are ENHRY and SYGVKD. The DNA of the CDR3 is TGTGCCATCAGTGGGGCTAGCTCCTACAATGAGCAGTTCTTC. Translated: CAISGASSYNEQFF.

The chain combines TRBV21-1 with TRBJ2-7. TRBV21-1 is annotated as a pseudogene. The CDR3 is 17 amino acids. DNA of the CDR3: TGTGCCAGCAGCAAAGTGGACGGGTCGGTAGCCACCTACGAGCAGTACTTC. Its translation: CASSKVDGSVATYEQYF.

The V and J genes are TRBV27 and TRBJ2-1; no reliable D call. The CDR3 runs 16 residues. Trimming removed 5 bases from V and 5 bases from J, with 19 bases in between. CDR1 is MNHEY and CDR2 is SMNVEV in the germline V gene (reference sequence). CDR3 DNA: TGTGCCAGCAGTAGGGTAGGAACCCAACCGAACAATGAGCAGTTCTTC. Amino acids: CASSRVGTQPNNEQFF.

The gene calls are TRBV15 and TRBJ2-3; D is perhaps TRBD2 (5 bases). CDR1 is LNHNV and CDR2 is YYDKDF in the germline V gene (reference sequence). The CDR3 sequence is 14 residues long. V was pared by 1 base and J by 2 bases, with 7 bases between. For the CDR3, the DNA is TGTGCCACCAGCAGAGCGGGGAACACAGATACGCAGTATTTT. This codes for CATSRAGNTDTQYF.

As for this clone: This specimen includes other DNA sequences encoding the same CDR3. The chain couples TRBV11-2 to TRBJ2-1, with 7 positions matching TRBD1. The J segment lost 7 bases and the V segment lost 4 bases, leaving 1 base of the junction unmatched. The germline V gene encodes CDR1 SGHAT and CDR2 FQNNGV. The CDR3 is 12 amino acids. In nucleotides, the CDR3 is TGTGCCAGCAGCTCACAGGGGAATGAGCAGTTCTTC. Translation gives CASSSQGNEQFF. Based on the CDR3 plus reference TRBV11-2 and TRBJ2-1, the full variable domain is EAGVAQSPRYKIIEKRQSVAFWCNPISGHATLYWYQQILGQGPKLLIQFQNNGVVDDSQLPKDRFSAERLKGVDSTLKIQPAKLEDSAVYLCASSSQGNEQFFGPGTRLTVL.

The V gene is TRBV19, the J gene TRBJ2-5; D perhaps matches TRBD1 (6 bases). Trimming took 6 bases from V and 5 from J, leaving 16 bases between them. This CDR3 comprises 14 residues. CDR1 and CDR2 from the germline V gene are LNHDA and SQIVND (reference sequence). The CDR3 protein is CASSAQQRGETQYF. As DNA, the CDR3 is TGTGCCAGTAGCGCCCAGCAAAGGGGGGAGACCCAGTACTTC.

The gene calls are TRBV6-1 and TRBJ1-3; unclear D gene. This CDR3 comprises 15 residues. Germline assignment: CDR1 MNHNS and CDR2 SASEGT. V was clipped by 1 base and J by 1 base, with 8 bases between them. The CDR3 protein is CASSEGSQSGNTIYF. The CDR3 DNA follows: TGTGCCAGCAGTGAAGGCAGCCAATCTGGAAACACCATATATTTT.

The V gene is TRBV5-4, the J gene TRBJ1-2; D is unclear. Trimming left V 0 bases short and J 2 bases short, with 11 bases between. The CDR3 extends over 15 amino acids. Germline V CDR1 and CDR2: SGHNT, YYREEE (reference sequence). CDR3 amino acids: CASSLAKDGNYGYTF. The CDR3 DNA sequence: TGTGCCAGCAGCTTGGCCAAGGATGGGAACTATGGCTACACCTTC.